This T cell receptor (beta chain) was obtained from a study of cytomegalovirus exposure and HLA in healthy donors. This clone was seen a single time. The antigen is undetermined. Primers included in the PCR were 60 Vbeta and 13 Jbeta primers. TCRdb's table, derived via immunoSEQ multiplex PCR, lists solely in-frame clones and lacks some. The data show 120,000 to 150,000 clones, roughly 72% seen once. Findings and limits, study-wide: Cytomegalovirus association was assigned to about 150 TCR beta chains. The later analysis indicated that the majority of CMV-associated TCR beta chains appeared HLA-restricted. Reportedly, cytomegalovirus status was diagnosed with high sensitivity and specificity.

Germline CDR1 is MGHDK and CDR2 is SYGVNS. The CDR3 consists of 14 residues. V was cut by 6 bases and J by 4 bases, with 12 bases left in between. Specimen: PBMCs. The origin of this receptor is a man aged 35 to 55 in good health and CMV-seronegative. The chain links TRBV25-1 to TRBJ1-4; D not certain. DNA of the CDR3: TGTGCCAGCAGCGTACCGGGAATTAATGAAAAACTGTTTTTT. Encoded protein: CASSVPGINEKLFF.